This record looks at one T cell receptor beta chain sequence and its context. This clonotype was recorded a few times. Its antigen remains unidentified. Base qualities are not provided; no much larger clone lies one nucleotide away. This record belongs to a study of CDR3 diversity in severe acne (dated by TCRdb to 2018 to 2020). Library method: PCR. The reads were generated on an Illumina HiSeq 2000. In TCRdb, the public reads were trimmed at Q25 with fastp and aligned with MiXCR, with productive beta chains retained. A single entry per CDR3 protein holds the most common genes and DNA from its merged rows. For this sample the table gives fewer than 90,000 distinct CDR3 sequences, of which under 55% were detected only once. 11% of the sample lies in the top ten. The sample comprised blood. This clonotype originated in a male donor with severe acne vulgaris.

CDR3 reads: CASSEGTSGDNEQFF. The DNA sequence is TGTGCCAGCAGTGAGGGGACTAGCGGTGACAATGAGCAGTTCTTC. Recombination joined TRBV6-4 with TRBJ2-1; TRBD2 fits 11 bases in the junction. The germline V and J ends show losses of 3 bases and 5 bases respectively, and no gene match explains 3 bases of the junction. The CDR3, from cysteine to phenylalanine, totals 15 residues. The read is trimmed to its CDR3 DNA, 45 bases read in frame from base 1. CDR1 is given as MRHNA and CDR2 as SNTAGT, both from the germline V gene.